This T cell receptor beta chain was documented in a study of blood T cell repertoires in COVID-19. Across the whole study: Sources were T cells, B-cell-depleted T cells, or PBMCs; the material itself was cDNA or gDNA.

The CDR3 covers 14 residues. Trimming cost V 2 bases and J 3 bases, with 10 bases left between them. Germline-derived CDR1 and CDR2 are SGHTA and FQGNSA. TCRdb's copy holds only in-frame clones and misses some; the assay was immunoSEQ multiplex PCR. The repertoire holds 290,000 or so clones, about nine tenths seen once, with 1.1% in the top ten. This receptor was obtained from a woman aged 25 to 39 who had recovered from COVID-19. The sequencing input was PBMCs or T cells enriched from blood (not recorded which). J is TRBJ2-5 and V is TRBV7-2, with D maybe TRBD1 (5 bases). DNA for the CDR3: TGTGCCAGCAGCTTACAAACAGGAGAAGAGACCCAGTACTTC. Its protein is CASSLQTGEETQYF.